The 31 T cell receptor beta chains below come from one sample, sequenced in a study of technical replicates of blood from a few donors. Profiled with immunoSEQ multiplex PCR; TCRdb holds only in-frame clones, not every one. The data show 60,000 to 95,000 clones, about nine tenths seen once. Sequencing was done on a sample of T cells isolated from PBMCs. These receptors all stem from a human donor in good health. Some clones in this sample may be carry-over from other donors' samples.

The chain uses TRBV13 and TRBJ2-1; D unclear. CDR1 is PRHDT and CDR2 is FYEKMQ in the germline V gene (reference sequence). CDR3 size: 13 residues. V was trimmed by 4 bases and J by 5 bases, leaving 9 bases between them. The DNA for the CDR3 is TGTGCCAGCAGCTCCAGACTGGACAATGAGCAGTTCTTC. Encoded protein: CASSSRLDNEQFF.

This CDR3 is CAHGISGGADTQYF. In DNA, the CDR3 is TGTGCCCACGGGATTTCGGGGGGCGCAGATACGCAGTATTTT. This chain connects TRBV28 to TRBJ2-3, with a possible D match to TRBD2 (7 bases). V lost 11 bases and J 4 bases, leaving 19 bases between the germline ends. The V gene's germline CDR1 is MDHEN and CDR2 SYDVKM. The CDR3 covers 14 residues.

The sample holds a few counts of this clone. The chain couples TRBV5-4 to TRBJ2-2; D ambiguous. The CDR3 runs 16 residues. Looked up from germline, CDR1 is SGHNT and CDR2 is YYREEE (reference sequence). Trimming took 1 base from V and 8 from J, leaving 18 bases between them. The CDR3 DNA reads as TGTGCCAGCAGCTTGTCAAGGTTAAGCTCCGGGGGGGAGCTGTTTTTT. Translating it yields CASSLSRLSSGGELFF.

V is TRBV6-1 and J is TRBJ2-1, with 8 bases lining up with TRBD1. From germline, CDR1 is MNHNS and CDR2 SASEGT. V was pared by 1 base and J by 1 base, with 6 bases of the junction left unmatched. The CDR3 loop spans 17 amino acids. CDR3: CASSEEAYRGSYNEQFF. CDR3 DNA sequence: TGTGCCAGCAGTGAAGAAGCCTACAGGGGGTCCTACAATGAGCAGTTCTTC.

The J gene is TRBJ1-3, the V gene TRBV30; D gene unclear. The CDR3 length is 16 residues. The germline gives CDR1 GTSNPN, CDR2 SVGIG (reference sequence). Trimming removed 4 bases at V and 1 base at J, with 17 bases between. CDR3 in amino acids: CAWMGGRERSGNTIYF. The CDR3 DNA follows: TGTGCCTGGATGGGTGGGCGGGAGAGATCTGGAAACACCATATATTTT.

The rearrangement joins TRBV13 to TRBJ1-2; TRBD1 aligns across 7 bases. The CDR3 spans 16 residues. Germline loops: CDR1 PRHDT, CDR2 FYEKMQ (reference sequence). V was pared by 2 bases and J by 4 bases, with 10 bases of the junction left unmatched. CDR3 sequence reads: CASSLRKTGVGYGYTF. In DNA form, the CDR3 reads TGTGCCAGCAGCTTAAGGAAAACAGGGGTCGGCTATGGCTACACCTTC.

The J gene is TRBJ1-6, the V gene TRBV4-2; 7 nucleotides match TRBD1. The germline gives CDR1 LGHNA, CDR2 YNFKEQ. V was pared by 2 bases and J by 9 bases, with 7 bases of the junction left unmatched. CDR3 length: 15 residues. The CDR3 nucleotides read TGTGCCAGCAGCCAAAGACAGGGAGAGGGTTCACCCCTCCACTTT. Its translation: CASSQRQGEGSPLHF.

The V and J genes are TRBV5-1 and TRBJ2-3; D ambiguous. In germline, CDR1 is SGHRS, CDR2 YFSETQ. The CDR3 runs 14 residues. V was shortened by 3 bases and J by 2 bases, with 10 bases between the two germline ends. The DNA for the CDR3 is TGCGCCAGCAGCTCCATAACAACCACAGATACGCAGTATTTT. Translated: CASSSITTTDTQYF.

This chain joins TRBV15 and TRBJ2-7, with a possible D match to TRBD2 (6 bases). Germline values: CDR1 LNHNV, CDR2 YYDKDF (reference sequence). Deletions cut 2 bases from V and 3 bases from J, with 14 bases between. The CDR3 contains 15 residues. DNA of the CDR3: TGTGCCACCAGCAGACCCCCTGGAGGGCTCTACGAGCAGTACTTC. Its translation is CATSRPPGGLYEQYF.

This clone has a handful of counts. This chain connects TRBV5-1 to TRBJ1-1; a weak D match, TRBD1 (5 bases). The CDR3 is 14 residues long. The V and J ends lost 4 bases and 1 base respectively, with 11 bases between them. Germline CDR1 and CDR2: SGHRS and YFSETQ. The CDR3 nucleotides are TGCGCCAGCAGCCAGGACACGTCGAACACTGAAGCTTTCTTT. It specifies CASSQDTSNTEAFF.

The gene calls are TRBV11-2 and TRBJ1-3, with D possibly being TRBD1 (6 bases). Trimming stripped 4 bases from V and 4 bases from J, with 17 bases between. CDR3 length equals 16 residues. Germline V CDR1 and CDR2: SGHAT, FQNNGV. This chain's CDR3 is CASSSGARLLGNTIYF. The CDR3, as DNA: TGTGCCAGCAGCTCAGGGGCCAGGTTATTAGGAAACACCATATATTTT. The whole variable domain, remainder taken from reference TRBV11-2 and TRBJ1-3, is EAGVAQSPRYKIIEKRQSVAFWCNPISGHATLYWYQQILGQGPKLLIQFQNNGVVDDSQLPKDRFSAERLKGVDSTLKIQPAKLEDSAVYLCASSSGARLLGNTIYFGEGSWLTVV.

The chain is built from TRBV7-9 and TRBJ2-5, with a possible D match to TRBD1 (6 bases). The V gene's germline CDR1 is SEHNR and CDR2 FQNEAQ (reference sequence). The CDR3 spans 14 residues. Trimming cost V 5 bases and J 5 bases, with 15 bases left between them. DNA of the CDR3: TGTGCCAGCAGCGGGCCAGGGGATAGGGAGACCCAGTACTTC. Its translation: CASSGPGDRETQYF.

This clone has just one count. The chain couples TRBV5-1 to TRBJ2-3, with TRBD2 identical over 7 bases. The germline V gene encodes CDR1 SGHRS and CDR2 YFSETQ. This CDR3 region has 15 residues. The V gene end was trimmed by 3 bases and the J gene end by 0 bases; junction bases not matched to a gene: 4. CDR3 DNA sequence: TGCGCCAGCAGCTGGACTAGTGCTAGCACAGATACGCAGTATTTT. Translated, it gives CASSWTSASTDTQYF.

The chain uses TRBV27 and TRBJ2-7; 8 bases map to TRBD1. With V trimmed by 6 bases and J by 4 bases, 8 bases remained unmatched. The CDR3 extends over 14 amino acids. Germline CDR1 and CDR2: MNHEY and SMNVEV (reference sequence). The CDR3 sequence: CASSPQGARYEQYF. CDR3 in DNA: TGTGCCAGCAGCCCGCAGGGGGCGCGATACGAGCAGTACTTC.

This clone was observed once. The chain joins TRBV7-3 to TRBJ2-5; TRBD1 agrees at 10 bases. The V and J ends lost 5 bases and 3 bases, in that order; junction bases with no gene match: 9. The germline V gene has CDR1 SGHTA and CDR2 FQGTGA. The CDR3 has 16 residues. CDR3 region: CASSHHGTGEKETQYF. The CDR3 bases are TGTGCCAGCAGCCACCATGGGACAGGGGAAAAAGAGACCCAGTACTTC.

The rearrangement uses TRBV5-1 and TRBJ2-7, with 8 nucleotides matching TRBD1. Germline CDR1 SGHRS, CDR2 YFSETQ. J was trimmed by 7 bases and V by 3 bases; bases with no gene match: 6. The CDR3 totals 13 residues. CDR3 coding DNA: TGCGCCAGCAGCTGGACAGGGCCAGGTGAGCAGTACTTC. This encodes CASSWTGPGEQYF.

J is TRBJ2-1 and V is TRBV4-2; D ambiguous. The CDR3 runs 13 residues. The V end lost 0 bases, the J end lost 7 bases, and 7 bases lay between the germline ends. CDR1 and CDR2 (germline): LGHNA, YNFKEQ. Here the CDR3 DNA reads TGTGCCAGCAGCCAAGATTCCGGTAATGAGCAGTTCTTC. Translated: CASSQDSGNEQFF.

J is TRBJ2-5 and V is TRBV4-1, with D possibly being TRBD2 (6 bases). V lost 2 bases and J lost 5, with 9 bases in between. The germline V gene has CDR1 MGHRA and CDR2 YSYEKL. The CDR3 totals 13 residues. CDR3 in DNA: TGCGCCAGCAGCCAATCGGGGGAGGAGACCCAGTACTTC. Translated: CASSQSGEETQYF.

The rearrangement links TRBV6-5 to TRBJ2-5; 8 nucleotides line up with TRBD2. The CDR3 runs to 13 residues. V shed 2 bases and J 5 bases; nucleotides not matched to a gene: 1. Germline V gives CDR1 MNHEY, CDR2 SVGAGI. In DNA, the CDR3 is TGTGCCAGCAGTTACCCGGGAGGGGAGACCCAGTACTTC. It encodes CASSYPGGETQYF.

This clone was recorded only once. The rearrangement links TRBV5-1 to TRBJ1-5; 7 bases match TRBD1. Germline V gene sequence: CDR1 SGHRS, CDR2 YFSETQ. Trimming removed 5 bases from V and 4 bases from J; junction bases left unmatched: 9. CDR3 length equals 15 residues. CDR3 in amino acids: CASSPTGAGNQPQHF. As DNA, the CDR3 is TGCGCCAGCAGTCCCACAGGGGCAGGTAATCAGCCCCAGCATTTT.

This clone has only a few counts. The V and J genes are TRBV7-9 and TRBJ1-2; 8 positions match TRBD1. The V gene's germline CDR1 is SEHNR and CDR2 FQNEAQ (reference sequence). The CDR3 contains 12 residues. Unmatched junction bases numbered 6, after V lost 5 bases and J lost 10 bases. The CDR3 nucleotides are TGTGCCAGCAGCCCACGACAGGGGAACTACACCTTC. This codes for CASSPRQGNYTF. The variable domain in full, with the rest retrieved from reference TRBV7-9 and TRBJ1-2, is DTGVSQNPRHKITKRGQNVTFRCDPISEHNRLYWYRQTLGQGPEFLTYFQNEAQLEKSRLLSDRFSAERPKGSFSTLEIQRTEQGDSAMYLCASSPRQGNYTFGSGTRLTVV.

The chain recombines TRBV11-3 with TRBJ2-2, with D tentatively TRBD1 (6 bases). The CDR3 contains 17 residues. Germline lookup yields CDR1 SGHNT and CDR2 YENEEA. With 0 bases removed from V and 0 bases from J, the gap between germline ends came to 11 bases. The CDR3 protein is CASSLDRYRANTGELFF. The CDR3 DNA follows: TGTGCCAGCAGCTTAGATCGGTACAGGGCGAACACCGGGGAGCTGTTTTTT.

This clone appeared once. V gene TRBV5-8 combines with J gene TRBJ1-1; D might be TRBD1 (5 bases). Trimming shortened V by 2 bases and J by 4 bases, and 12 bases separated the two germline ends. Germline V lookup: CDR1 SGHTS, CDR2 YDEGEE. The CDR3 spans 14 residues. The CDR3 nucleotides read TGTGCCAGCAGCTTAGGTTTGGGGGGCACTGAAGCTTTCTTT. Translating it yields CASSLGLGGTEAFF.

The genes are TRBV9 and TRBJ1-4, with D unclear. CDR1 and CDR2 from the germline V gene are SGDLS and YYNGEE. CDR3 length equals 15 residues. Deletions cut 4 bases from V and 3 bases from J, with 13 bases between. The CDR3 is CASSPSAGSNEKLFF. As DNA, the CDR3 is TGTGCCAGCAGCCCCTCTGCCGGGTCTAATGAAAAACTGTTTTTT. Supplemented by reference TRBV9 and TRBJ1-4, the full variable domain reads DSGVTQTPKHLITATGQRVTLRCSPRSGDLSVYWYQQSLDQGLQFLIQYYNGEERAKGNILERFSAQQFPDLHSELNLSSLELGDSALYFCASSPSAGSNEKLFFGSGTQLSVL.

The genes are TRBV25-1 and TRBJ2-1; 9 bases map to TRBD2. The CDR3 is 15 residues long. Germline loops: CDR1 MGHDK, CDR2 SYGVNS. V was pared by 6 bases and J by 9 bases, with 12 bases of the junction left unmatched. CDR3 nucleotide sequence: TGTGCCAGCAGAGGGGTTGGGACTAGCCTTGGTGAGCAGTTCTTC. This codes for CASRGVGTSLGEQFF.

V gene TRBV10-3 combines with J gene TRBJ2-3; unclear D gene. Germline V gene data show CDR1 as ENHRY and CDR2 as SYGVKD. The V gene lost 7 bases and the J gene lost 0 bases, with 8 bases spanning the gap. The CDR3 contains 13 residues. CDR3 sequence reads: CAINGLSTDTQYF. Here the CDR3 DNA reads TGTGCCATCAATGGCCTCAGCACAGATACGCAGTATTTT.

This clone was recorded a few times. V is TRBV6-5 and J is TRBJ1-1; tentatively, D is TRBD1 (5 bases). The CDR3 consists of 13 residues. V was cut by 6 bases and J by 4 bases, with 12 bases left in between. In germline, CDR1 is MNHEY, CDR2 SVGAGI. The CDR3 protein is CASSSGFRTEAFF. For the CDR3, the DNA is TGTGCCAGCAGCTCAGGGTTTCGCACTGAAGCTTTCTTT.

The chain links TRBV6-5 to TRBJ2-7, with 13 bases aligning to TRBD2. This CDR3 contains 16 residues. With V trimmed by 0 bases and J by 3 bases, 2 bases remained unmatched. Looked up from germline, CDR1 is MNHEY and CDR2 is SVGAGI. CDR3 in DNA: TGTGCCAGCAGTTACTCGAGGACTAGCGGGGGCTACGAGCAGTACTTC. Protein product: CASSYSRTSGGYEQYF.

A few counts support this clone. This sequence joins TRBV19 and TRBJ2-2; 8 bases are shared with TRBD1. The germline V gene has CDR1 LNHDA and CDR2 SQIVND (reference sequence). The CDR3 is made up of 16 amino acids. J was trimmed by 0 bases and V by 5 bases; bases with no gene match: 5. The CDR3 protein is CASSSQGGTNTGELFF. For the CDR3, the DNA is TGTGCCAGTAGTTCACAGGGGGGAACGAACACCGGGGAGCTGTTTTTT.

The genes are TRBV18 and TRBJ1-2; D is undetermined. Deletions cut 3 bases from V and 3 bases from J, with 11 bases between. The CDR3 sequence is 14 residues long. The germline CDR1 and CDR2 sequences are KGHSH and LQKENI. The CDR3 DNA sequence: TGTGCCAGCTCACCGAATCTCGGGGACTATGGCTACACCTTC. Translated: CASSPNLGDYGYTF.

The V call is TRBV5-6, the J call TRBJ1-3, with a weak D call TRBD1 (5 bases). This CDR3 spans 14 amino acids. V lost 0 bases to trimming and J lost 4 bases, with 8 bases between them. CDR1 is SGHDT and CDR2 is YYEEEE in the germline V gene. CDR3: CASSLGGWGNTIYF. The DNA of the CDR3 is TGTGCCAGCAGCTTGGGGGGCTGGGGAAACACCATATATTTT.